Following are 23 T cell receptor beta chains from one sample sequenced in a study of shared clonotypes between healthy human individuals. Only in-frame clones appear in the TCRdb table, and some are missing; sequencing was by immunoSEQ multiplex PCR. Among under 1,100,000 clones listed, 75% were seen once. The source material was memory CD4+ T cells sorted from blood. Regarding subset: CD45RA-negative fraction. Receptors originate from a man aged 18-30 years in good health.

Remarks on this clone: Additional DNA sequences in this sample encode the identical CDR3. The V and J genes are TRBV28 and TRBJ1-2; D is ambiguous. CDR1 and CDR2 from the germline V gene are MDHEN and SYDVKM. Trimming took 2 bases from V and 2 from J, leaving 6 bases between them. The CDR3 runs to 13 residues. CDR3 DNA sequence: TGTGCCAGCAGTTTAGATGGGAACTATGGCTACACCTTC. Amino acid sequence: CASSLDGNYGYTF.

This chain joins TRBV10-3 and TRBJ1-4, with TRBD1 matching 9 bases. The germline CDR1 and CDR2 sequences are ENHRY and SYGVKD. J lost 5 bases, V lost 11 bases, and 3 bases had no gene match. The CDR3 extends over 12 amino acids. DNA for the CDR3: TGTGCCTCAGGACAGGGGAATGAAAAACTGTTTTTT. Its translation: CASGQGNEKLFF.

The chain employs TRBV6-5 and TRBJ1-1, with no clear D. Germline V gene data show CDR1 as MNHEY and CDR2 as SVGAGI. Trimming cost V 6 bases and J 3 bases, with 11 bases left between them. This CDR3 has 13 residues. Here the CDR3 DNA reads TGTGCCAGCAGGAGAACAATCGACACTGAAGCTTTCTTT. Translated: CASRRTIDTEAFF.

The genes are TRBV30 and TRBJ2-3; 8 nucleotides align to TRBD2. Looked up from germline, CDR1 is GTSNPN and CDR2 is SVGIG (reference sequence). This CDR3 comprises 14 residues. The V and J ends lost 4 bases and 4 bases, in that order; junction bases with no gene match: 7. The CDR3 DNA sequence: TGTGCCTGGAACAGCGGGAGTAGGGCAGATACGCAGTATTTT. It is translated as CAWNSGSRADTQYF.

The chain is built from TRBV28 and TRBJ2-1, with 8 bases that match TRBD2. CDR3 length: 16 amino acids. Trimming removed 6 bases from V and 9 bases from J; junction bases left unmatched: 16. CDR1 is MDHEN and CDR2 is SYDVKM in the germline V gene. CDR3 protein: CASSQLTSGRRAEQFF. The DNA of the CDR3 is TGTGCCAGCAGCCAACTCACTAGCGGTCGGCGAGCTGAGCAGTTCTTC.

The chain recombines TRBV9 with TRBJ2-3; weak D call: TRBD1 (6 bases). Germline V lookup: CDR1 SGDLS, CDR2 YYNGEE. V lost 0 bases and J lost 7, with 9 bases in between. The CDR3 sequence is 13 residues long. The CDR3 nucleotides read TGTGCCAGCAGCGTAGGGGGGCCGAATACGCAGTATTTT. It codes for CASSVGGPNTQYF.

This rearrangement joins TRBV5-1 to TRBJ2-7, with 7 bases that match TRBD1. Germline CDR1 reads SGHRS; CDR2 reads YFSETQ. The CDR3 loop spans 15 amino acids. V dropped 3 bases and J dropped 2; count of bases not matched to a gene: 8. Written as DNA, the CDR3 is TGCGCCAGCAGCTCCTCGACAGGGCCAGCCTACGAGCAGTACTTC. Encoded protein: CASSSSTGPAYEQYF.

The rearrangement uses TRBV18 and TRBJ1-6; the D is unclear. Trimming took off 4 bases at V and 11 bases at J, with 12 bases between the two ends. Germline V gene data show CDR1 as KGHSH and CDR2 as LQKENI. The CDR3 runs to 13 residues. DNA of the CDR3: TGTGCCAGCTCACAACTTTCAGAGGCACCCCTCCACTTT. Its translation is CASSQLSEAPLHF.

The CDR3 DNA reads as TGTGCCAGCAGCCGTGGGGGGGGGAATGAGGTGGCTCCTCTGAGGGAGACCCAGTACTTC. Translation gives CASSRGGGNEVAPLRETQYF. V gene TRBV7-8 combines with J gene TRBJ2-5, with 7 bases that match TRBD2. This CDR3 is 20 amino acids long. J lost 5 bases, V lost 5 bases, and 26 bases had no gene match. Germline-derived CDR1 and CDR2 are SGHVS and FQNEAQ.

This clone was recorded a few times. The chain recombines TRBV30 with TRBJ1-4; no definite D call. V dropped 1 base and J dropped 5 bases, with 5 bases sitting between them. There are 12 residues in the CDR3. Germline loops: CDR1 GTSNPN, CDR2 SVGIG (reference sequence). CDR3 in amino acids: CAWSDSNEKLFF. Here the CDR3 DNA reads TGTGCCTGGAGTGACTCAAATGAAAAACTGTTTTTT. The full variable domain, its missing parts supplied by reference TRBV30 and TRBJ1-4, is SQTIHQWPATLVQPVGSPLSLECTVEGTSNPNLYWYRQAAGRGLQLLFYSVGIGQISSEVPQNLSASRPQDRQFILSSKKLLLSDSGFYLCAWSDSNEKLFFGSGTQLSVL.

The gene calls are TRBV7-2 and TRBJ1-5, with unresolved D. V gave up 5 bases and J gave up 0 bases, with 17 bases separating them. The CDR3 covers 17 residues. Looked up from germline, CDR1 is SGHTA and CDR2 is FQGNSA. The CDR3 reads CASSPAARTYSNQPQHF. The CDR3 DNA reads as TGTGCCAGCAGCCCAGCTGCCAGGACTTATAGCAATCAGCCCCAGCATTTT.

V usage is TRBV30 and J usage is TRBJ2-7; D is possibly TRBD1 (6 bases). This CDR3 has 13 amino acids. V was trimmed by 8 bases and J by 2 bases, leaving 16 bases between them. CDR1 is GTSNPN, CDR2 SVGIG, per germline (reference sequence). CDR3 sequence reads: CAGRDTATYEQYF. CDR3 nucleotides: TGTGCCGGAAGGGACACCGCGACCTACGAGCAGTACTTC.

The chain joins TRBV9 to TRBJ2-1; tentative D call: TRBD2 (6 bases). The CDR3 runs 15 residues. Trimming shortened V by 4 bases and J by 0 bases, and 11 bases separated the two germline ends. Germline values: CDR1 SGDLS, CDR2 YYNGEE. The CDR3, as DNA: TGTGCCAGCAGCCTAGAGGGAGGCTCCTACAATGAGCAGTTCTTC. Translated: CASSLEGGSYNEQFF.

The V call is TRBV6-1, the J call TRBJ1-2; D possibly corresponds to TRBD1 (6 bases). This CDR3 contains 12 residues. Looked up from germline, CDR1 is MNHNS and CDR2 is SASEGT. Trimming shortened V by 8 bases and J by 7 bases, and 14 bases separated the two germline ends. CDR3 in DNA: TGTGCCAGCTCAGCAGGGGCGGGTGGCTACACCTTC. Residues: CASSAGAGGYTF.

The chain uses TRBV6-6 and TRBJ2-3; D is uncertain. There are 13 residues in the CDR3. V lost 7 bases and J lost 6, with 14 bases in between. Germline V CDR1 and CDR2: MNHNY, SVGAGI (reference sequence). CDR3 region: CASTGPPVDTQYF. The CDR3 DNA follows: TGTGCCAGCACCGGACCGCCTGTGGATACGCAGTATTTT.

This clone was recorded once. This chain uses TRBV9 with TRBJ2-2; D is possibly TRBD1 or TRBD2 (6 bases each). The CDR3 totals 16 residues. Trimming removed 1 base at V and 4 bases at J, with 14 bases between. Germline lookup yields CDR1 SGDLS and CDR2 YYNGEE. CDR3 loop: CASSVKGGGITGELFF. For the CDR3, the DNA is TGTGCCAGCAGCGTAAAGGGGGGCGGAATCACCGGGGAGCTGTTTTTT.

This chain uses TRBV29-1 with TRBJ2-5; 8 nucleotides line up with TRBD2. The J call is in doubt because the DNA end fits TRBJ2-7 better. The CDR3 is made up of 14 amino acids. Germline assignment: CDR1 SQVTM and CDR2 ANQGSEA. CDR3 sequence (DNA): TGCAGCGCCACCTTAGCGGGGAGCTCCTACGAGCAGTACTTC. As protein: CSATLAGSSYEQYF.

The chain joins TRBV19 to TRBJ2-3; perhaps TRBD1 as D (6 bases). V lost 5 bases to trimming and J lost 3 bases, with 12 bases between them. This CDR3 spans 14 amino acids. Germline assignment: CDR1 LNHDA and CDR2 SQIVND (reference sequence). The CDR3 is CASSLAGATDTQYF. The DNA of the CDR3 is TGTGCCAGTAGTTTGGCAGGGGCGACAGATACGCAGTATTTT.

The chain links TRBV7-6 to TRBJ2-5; D gene unclear. Trimming shortened V by 8 bases and J by 5 bases, and 9 bases separated the two germline ends. Germline CDR1 reads SGHVS; CDR2 reads FNYEAQ. The CDR3 totals 11 residues. The CDR3 region is CASELGETQYF. As DNA, the CDR3 is TGTGCCAGCGAGCTGGGGGAGACCCAGTACTTC.

DNA for the CDR3: TGTGCCAGCAGCCGTCAAGGGATCAGGGGCGCGGTCTACGAGCAGTACTTC. Protein sequence: CASSRQGIRGAVYEQYF. The rearrangement links TRBV27 to TRBJ2-7, with D maybe TRBD1 (6 bases). With 6 bases removed from V and 3 bases from J, the gap between germline ends came to 24 bases. The CDR3 is 17 residues long. Germline V gives CDR1 MNHEY, CDR2 SMNVEV (reference sequence).

The CDR3, as DNA: TGTGCCAGCAGCTTAGGGGCCGGGACTACGAGCACAGATACGCAGTATTTT. Its protein is CASSLGAGTTSTDTQYF. V gene TRBV7-6 combines with J gene TRBJ2-3, with TRBD2 identical over 7 bases. From germline, CDR1 is SGHVS and CDR2 FNYEAQ. The CDR3 consists of 17 residues. V trimming: 1 base; J trimming: 0 bases; junction bases outside the gene matches: 7.

The chain has TRBV27 and TRBJ2-7; 11 bases agree with TRBD2. The CDR3 consists of 16 residues. After removal of 4 bases from V and 3 bases from J, the junction contained 8 bases not matched to a gene. CDR1 and CDR2 from the germline V gene are MNHEY and SMNVEV (reference sequence). CDR3: CASSSQTSGAYYEQYF. The CDR3 coding sequence is TGTGCCAGCAGTTCCCAGACTAGCGGGGCATACTACGAGCAGTACTTC.

The rearrangement joins TRBV30 to TRBJ2-3; TRBD1 might be the D (6 bases). Trimming left V 2 bases short and J 2 bases short, with 11 bases between. The CDR3 is made up of 14 amino acids. Germline CDR1 and CDR2: GTSNPN and SVGIG (reference sequence). CDR3: CAWSKDSFTDTQYF. CDR3 coding DNA: TGTGCCTGGAGTAAGGACAGCTTCACAGATACGCAGTATTTT.